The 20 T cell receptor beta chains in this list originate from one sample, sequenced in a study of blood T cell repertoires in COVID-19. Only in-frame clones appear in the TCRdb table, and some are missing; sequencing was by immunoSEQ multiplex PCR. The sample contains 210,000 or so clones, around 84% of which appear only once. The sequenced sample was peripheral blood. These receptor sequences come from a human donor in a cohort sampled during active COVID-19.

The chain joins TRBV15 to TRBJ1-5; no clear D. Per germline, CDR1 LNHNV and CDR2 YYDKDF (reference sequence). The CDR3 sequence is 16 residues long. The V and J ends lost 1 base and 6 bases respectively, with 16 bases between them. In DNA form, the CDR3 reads TGTGCCACCAGCAGAGCTGCAAGCACAGAACGTCAGCCCCAGCATTTT. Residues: CATSRAASTERQPQHF.

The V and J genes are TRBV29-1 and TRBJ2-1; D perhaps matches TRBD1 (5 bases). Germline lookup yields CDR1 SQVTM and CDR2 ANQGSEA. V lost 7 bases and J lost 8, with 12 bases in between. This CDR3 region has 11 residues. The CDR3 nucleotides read TGCAGCGGAAGAACAGGCGATGAGCAGTTCTTC. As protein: CSGRTGDEQFF.

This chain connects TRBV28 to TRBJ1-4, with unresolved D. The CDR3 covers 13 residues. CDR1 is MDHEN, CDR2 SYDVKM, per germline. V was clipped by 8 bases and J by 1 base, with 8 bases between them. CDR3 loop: CASCHLTNEKLFF. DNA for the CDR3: TGTGCCAGCTGTCATTTAACTAATGAAAAACTGTTTTTT.

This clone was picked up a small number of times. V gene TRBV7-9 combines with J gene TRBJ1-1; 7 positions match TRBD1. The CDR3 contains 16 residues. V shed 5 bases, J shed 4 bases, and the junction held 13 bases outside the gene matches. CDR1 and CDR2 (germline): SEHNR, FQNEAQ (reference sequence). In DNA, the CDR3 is TGTGCCAGCAGCGGGGGATTCCCCGGGACAGCCACTGAAGCTTTCTTT. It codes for CASSGGFPGTATEAFF.

The CDR3: CASSKICHPSGVRGTDPYGYTF. Written as DNA, the CDR3 is TGTGCCAGCAGCAAAATTTGTCATCCCTCCGGGGTGAGGGGGACAGACCCTTATGGCTACACCTTC. J is TRBJ1-2 and V is TRBV21-1; TRBD1, the table's D call, was not compared with the DNA. TRBV21-1 counts as a pseudogene. The CDR3 runs to 22 residues.

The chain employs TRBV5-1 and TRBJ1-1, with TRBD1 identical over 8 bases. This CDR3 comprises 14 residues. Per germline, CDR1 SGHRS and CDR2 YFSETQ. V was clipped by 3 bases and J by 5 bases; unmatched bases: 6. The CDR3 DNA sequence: TGCGCCAGCAGCTCCACAGGGGGTGCAACTGAAGCTTTCTTT. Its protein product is CASSSTGGATEAFF.

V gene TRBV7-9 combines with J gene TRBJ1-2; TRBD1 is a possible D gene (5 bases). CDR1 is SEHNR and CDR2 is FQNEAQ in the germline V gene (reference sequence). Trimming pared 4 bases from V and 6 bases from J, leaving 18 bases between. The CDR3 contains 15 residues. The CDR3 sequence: CASSSPGLHAHGYTF. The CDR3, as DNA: TGTGCCAGCAGCTCCCCGGGACTTCATGCGCATGGCTACACCTTC.

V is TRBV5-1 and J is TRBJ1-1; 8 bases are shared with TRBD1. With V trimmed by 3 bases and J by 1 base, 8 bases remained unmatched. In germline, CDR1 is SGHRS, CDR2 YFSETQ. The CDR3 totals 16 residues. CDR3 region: CASSSRRQGKNTEAFF. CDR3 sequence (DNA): TGCGCCAGCAGCTCCAGACGACAGGGGAAGAACACTGAAGCTTTCTTT.

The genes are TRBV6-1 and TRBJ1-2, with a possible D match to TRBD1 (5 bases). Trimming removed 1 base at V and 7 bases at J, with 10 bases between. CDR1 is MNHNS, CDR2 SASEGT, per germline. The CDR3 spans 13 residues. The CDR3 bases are TGTGCCAGCAGTGAAGTAGGGGTCAGTGGCTACACCTTC. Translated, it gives CASSEVGVSGYTF.

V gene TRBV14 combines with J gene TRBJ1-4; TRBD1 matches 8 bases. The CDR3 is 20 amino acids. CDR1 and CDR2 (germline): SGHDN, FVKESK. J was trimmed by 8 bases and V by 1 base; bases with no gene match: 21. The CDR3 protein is CASSQVRFETGGFIWEKLFF. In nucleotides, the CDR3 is TGTGCCAGCAGCCAAGTCCGGTTCGAAACAGGGGGATTTATCTGGGAAAAACTGTTTTTT.

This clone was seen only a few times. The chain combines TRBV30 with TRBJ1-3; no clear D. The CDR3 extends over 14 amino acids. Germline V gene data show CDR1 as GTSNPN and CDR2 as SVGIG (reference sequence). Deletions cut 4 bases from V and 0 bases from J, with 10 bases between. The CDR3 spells CAWIPPGSGNTIYF. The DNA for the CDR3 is TGTGCCTGGATCCCCCCGGGCTCTGGAAACACCATATATTTT.

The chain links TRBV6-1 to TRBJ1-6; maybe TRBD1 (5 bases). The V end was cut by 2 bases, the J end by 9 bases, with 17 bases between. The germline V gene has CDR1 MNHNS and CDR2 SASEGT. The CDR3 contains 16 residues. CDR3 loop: CASSEPGFGAGSPLHF. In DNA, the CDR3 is TGTGCCAGCAGTGAACCAGGGTTTGGTGCTGGTTCACCCCTCCACTTT.

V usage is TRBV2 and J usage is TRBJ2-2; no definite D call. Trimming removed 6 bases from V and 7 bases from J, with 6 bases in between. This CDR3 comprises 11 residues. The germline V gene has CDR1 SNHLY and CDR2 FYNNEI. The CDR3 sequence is CASREVGELFF. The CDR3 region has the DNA TGTGCCAGCAGAGAGGTCGGGGAGCTGTTTTTT.

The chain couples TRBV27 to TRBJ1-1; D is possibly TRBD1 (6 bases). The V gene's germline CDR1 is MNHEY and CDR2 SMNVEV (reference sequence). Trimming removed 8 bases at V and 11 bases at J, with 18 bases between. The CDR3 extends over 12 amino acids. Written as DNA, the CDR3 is TGTGCCAGCTGGACAGCAGAGGTAAAGGCTTTCTTT. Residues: CASWTAEVKAFF.

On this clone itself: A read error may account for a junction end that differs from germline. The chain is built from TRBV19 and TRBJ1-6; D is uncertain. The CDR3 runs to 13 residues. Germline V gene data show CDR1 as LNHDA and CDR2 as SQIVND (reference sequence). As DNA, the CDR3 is TGTGCCAGTTCTGACACCTACAATTCACCCCTCCACTTT. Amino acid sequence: CASSDTYNSPLHF.

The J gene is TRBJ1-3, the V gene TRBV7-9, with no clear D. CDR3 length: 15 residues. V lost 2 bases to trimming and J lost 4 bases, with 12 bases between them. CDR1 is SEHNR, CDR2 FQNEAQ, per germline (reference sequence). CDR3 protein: CASSLSSGRGNTIYF. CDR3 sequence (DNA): TGTGCCAGCAGCTTATCCTCAGGTCGAGGAAACACCATATATTTT.

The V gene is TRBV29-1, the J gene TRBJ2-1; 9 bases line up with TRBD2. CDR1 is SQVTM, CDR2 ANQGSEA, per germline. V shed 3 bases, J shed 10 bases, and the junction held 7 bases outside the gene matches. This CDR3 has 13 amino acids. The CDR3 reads CSVEAGGGREQFF. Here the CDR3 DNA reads TGCAGCGTTGAGGCGGGAGGGGGCCGGGAGCAGTTCTTC.

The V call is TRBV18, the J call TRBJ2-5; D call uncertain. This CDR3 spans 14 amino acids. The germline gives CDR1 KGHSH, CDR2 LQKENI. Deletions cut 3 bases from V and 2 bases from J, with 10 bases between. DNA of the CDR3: TGTGCCAGCTCACCTTGGGCAGATCAAGAGACCCAGTACTTC. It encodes CASSPWADQETQYF.

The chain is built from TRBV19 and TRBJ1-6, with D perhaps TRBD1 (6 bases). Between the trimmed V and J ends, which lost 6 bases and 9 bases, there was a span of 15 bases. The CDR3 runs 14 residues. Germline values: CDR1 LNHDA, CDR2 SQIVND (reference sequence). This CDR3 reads CASRVQGGGSPLHF. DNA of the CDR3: TGTGCCAGTAGGGTACAGGGTGGAGGTTCACCCCTCCACTTT.

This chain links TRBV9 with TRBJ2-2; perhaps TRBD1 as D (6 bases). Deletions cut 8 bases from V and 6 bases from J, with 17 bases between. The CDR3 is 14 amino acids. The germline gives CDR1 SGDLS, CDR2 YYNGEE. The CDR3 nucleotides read TGTGCCAGTAGACAAGGGGGAGTCCCCGGGGAGCTGTTTTTT. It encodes CASRQGGVPGELFF.